This T cell receptor beta chain is drawn from a study of blood T cell repertoires in COVID-19. On the study more broadly: The origin of the acute and convalescent COVID-19 samples was the United States, Italy and Spain. PBMCs, B-cell-depleted T cells, or T cells were the source of the cDNA or gDNA that made up the material.

In the original processing: Amplification from reference gene primers served as the basis for estimated nucleated cell counts. The protocol was immunoSEQ multiplex PCR, while the TCRdb copy is restricted to in-frame clones and leaves out a portion. V and J calls and clone size come straight from that table; D and trimming were deduced from the DNA. The sample consists of 150,000 to 200,000 clones, about four fifths of them appearing once. The sequenced sample was peripheral blood. This TCR was recovered from a man in his 70s with active or convalescent COVID-19.

CDR3 bases: TGTGCCAGCAGCTTAATGCGGGGCTCCTACAATGAGCAGTTCTTC. This codes for CASSLMRGSYNEQFF. This chain joins TRBV7-2 and TRBJ2-1; D possibly corresponds to TRBD2 (6 bases). Trimming removed 2 bases at V and 0 bases at J, with 8 bases between. Germline V CDR1 and CDR2: SGHTA, FQGNSA. This CDR3 region has 15 residues. The full variable domain, with the rest looked up from reference TRBV7-2 and TRBJ2-1, is GAGVSQSPSNKVTEKGKDVELRCDPISGHTALYWYRQSLGQGLEFLIYFQGNSAPDKSGLPSDRFSAERTGGSVSTLTIQRTQQEDSAVYLCASSLMRGSYNEQFFGPGTRLTVL.